The subject of this entry is one TCR beta chain. As yet, its antigen is unknown. The data were obtained in a study of response to subunit inactivated influenza vaccine. General study points: That few new T cells are recruited by each seasonal influenza vaccination was the authors' suggestion.

Each CDR3 protein is one row after TCRdb ran MiXCR on the RT-PCR reads. Here the sample spans more than 700,000 distinct CDR3 sequences, 21% being singletons. Trimming took 6 bases from V and 0 from J, leaving 12 bases between them. Germline V CDR1 and CDR2: MNHEY, SVGEGT. The CDR3 is made up of 14 amino acids. The TCR comes from a man in his forties or fifties who received an inactivated influenza vaccine. This material consisted of PBMCs from blood, taken about 5 days after vaccination. The rearrangement links TRBV6-2 or TRBV6-3 to TRBJ2-7; possibly TRBD1 for D (6 bases). CDR3 sequence (DNA): TGTGCCAGCAGGAGGACAGCAAGCTCCTACGAGCAGTACTTC. Amino acids: CASRRTASSYEQYF.